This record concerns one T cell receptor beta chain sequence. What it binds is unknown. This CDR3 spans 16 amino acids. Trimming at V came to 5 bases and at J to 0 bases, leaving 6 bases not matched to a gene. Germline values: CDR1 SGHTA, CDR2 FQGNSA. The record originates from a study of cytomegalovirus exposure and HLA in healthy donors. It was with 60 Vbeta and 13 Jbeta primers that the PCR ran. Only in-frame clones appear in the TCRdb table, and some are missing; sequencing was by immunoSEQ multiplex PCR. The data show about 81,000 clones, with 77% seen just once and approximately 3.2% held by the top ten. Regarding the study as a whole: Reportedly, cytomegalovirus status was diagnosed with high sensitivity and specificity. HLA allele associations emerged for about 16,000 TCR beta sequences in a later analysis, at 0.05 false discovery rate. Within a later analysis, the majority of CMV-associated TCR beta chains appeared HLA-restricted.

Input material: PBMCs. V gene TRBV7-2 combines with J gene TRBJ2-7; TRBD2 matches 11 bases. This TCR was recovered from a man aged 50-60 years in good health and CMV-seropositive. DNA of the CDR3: TGTGCCAGCAGCCCGGATAGCGGGAGGGGCTCCTACGAGCAGTACTTC. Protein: CASSPDSGRGSYEQYF.